The next 12 T cell receptor beta chains were all read from a single sample in a study of identical twins. MiXCR was run by TCRdb on the 5' RACE reads, yielding one entry per CDR3 protein. The sample carries hundreds of thousands of distinct CDR3 sequences, about 20% recorded once. These records were also assigned to another study, of T cells expressing NK-cell markers.

Source material: PBMCs. These receptors originate from a woman aged 18-29 years in good health.

This clonotype has more than one count but fewer than ten. The rearrangement joins TRBV20-1 to TRBJ2-1; 13 bases match TRBD2. Germline values: CDR1 DFQATT, CDR2 SNEGSKA (reference sequence). This CDR3 region has 15 residues. V trimming: 5 bases; J trimming: 3 bases; junction bases outside the gene matches: 4. The CDR3 spells CSARGLAGIYNEQFF. In DNA, the CDR3 is TGCAGTGCTCGGGGACTAGCGGGGATCTACAATGAGCAGTTCTTC.

This clonotype was observed a few times. The V and J genes are TRBV6-5 and TRBJ2-6; D unclear. The CDR3 covers 17 residues. Germline CDR1 MNHEY, CDR2 SVGAGI. V lost 4 bases and J 0 bases, leaving 13 bases between the germline ends. The CDR3 sequence: CASSFRRERSGANVLTF. CDR3 nucleotides: TGTGCCAGCAGTTTTCGGCGAGAACGCTCTGGGGCCAACGTCCTGACTTTC.

V is TRBV12-3 or TRBV12-4 and J is TRBJ1-1, with D unclear. V was trimmed by 4 bases and J by 7 bases, leaving 7 bases between them. This CDR3 has 11 amino acids. The CDR3 loop reads CASSSGIEAFF. The CDR3 region has the DNA TGTGCCAGCAGTTCCGGGATTGAAGCTTTCTTT.

The V gene is TRBV20-1, the J gene TRBJ2-2; D remains unclear. V lost 5 bases to trimming and J lost 5 bases, with 12 bases between them. CDR1 and CDR2 from the germline V gene are DFQATT and SNEGSKA (reference sequence). This CDR3 comprises 13 residues. This CDR3 reads CSASHGSTGELFF. The CDR3 region has the DNA TGCAGTGCTTCTCATGGCAGTACCGGGGAGCTGTTTTTT.

This rearrangement joins TRBV20-1 to TRBJ1-6; 9 bases agree with TRBD1. This CDR3 is 15 amino acids long. V was pared by 2 bases and J by 8 bases, with 7 bases of the junction left unmatched. The germline gives CDR1 DFQATT, CDR2 SNEGSKA (reference sequence). The CDR3 nucleotides are TGCAGTGCTAGACCCCGGGACAGGGTGGATTCACCCCTCCACTTT. Its translation is CSARPRDRVDSPLHF.

This clonotype was picked up many times. V is TRBV12-3 or TRBV12-4 and J is TRBJ2-2; 9 bases line up with TRBD2. CDR3 length equals 16 residues. V lost 3 bases to trimming and J lost 7 bases; unmatched junction nucleotides: 9. The CDR3 spells CASSFGPSGINGELFF. The DNA of the CDR3 is TGTGCCAGCAGTTTTGGGCCTAGCGGGATAAACGGGGAGCTGTTTTTT.

This clonotype occurred many times. The chain links TRBV12-3 or TRBV12-4 to TRBJ1-1, with unresolved D. V lost 6 bases and J 5 bases, leaving 13 bases between the germline ends. This CDR3 comprises 13 residues. The CDR3 loop reads CASSTLRETEAFF. The CDR3 region has the DNA TGTGCCAGCAGCACACTTCGGGAGACTGAAGCTTTCTTT.

The gene calls are TRBV6-5 and TRBJ2-7; possible D gene TRBD1, 6 bases. This CDR3 is 15 amino acids long. V shed 1 base and J shed 0 bases, with 10 bases lying between them. The germline V gene encodes CDR1 MNHEY and CDR2 SVGAGI. Written as DNA, the CDR3 is TGTGCCAGCAGTTACTTTAGGGGGTACTCCTACGAGCAGTACTTC. Translating it yields CASSYFRGYSYEQYF.

The V and J genes are TRBV20-1 and TRBJ2-1, with 11 bases fitting TRBD2. Germline V CDR1 and CDR2: DFQATT, SNEGSKA (reference sequence). J gave up 4 bases and V 4 bases, and 9 bases lay outside the gene matches. This CDR3 contains 16 residues. This CDR3 is CSAKQPGLAAYNEQFF. CDR3 coding DNA: TGCAGTGCTAAGCAACCGGGACTAGCGGCTTACAATGAGCAGTTCTTC.

The CDR3 region has the DNA TGCAGTGCTAGAATGGGGACAGGCCCCTACGAGCAGTACTTC. This codes for CSARMGTGPYEQYF. The chain employs TRBV20-1 and TRBJ2-7; 8 bases align to TRBD1. The CDR3 has 14 amino acids. Germline assignment: CDR1 DFQATT and CDR2 SNEGSKA (reference sequence). V was clipped by 2 bases and J by 2 bases; unmatched bases: 5.

This clonotype has at least ten counts. CDR3 sequence: CSASLIRNEQFF. The CDR3 coding sequence is TGCAGTGCTAGTTTGATCCGGAATGAGCAGTTCTTC. V and J are TRBV20-1 and TRBJ2-1; D is unclear. This CDR3 has 12 amino acids. V lost 3 bases, J lost 7 bases, and 10 bases lay in between. Germline values: CDR1 DFQATT, CDR2 SNEGSKA (reference sequence).

This clonotype was detected a few times. The CDR3 DNA reads as TGTGCCATCAGTGAGAGGACAGCTCGCTCTGGAAACACCATATATTTT. This sequence encodes CAISERTARSGNTIYF. The chain recombines TRBV10-3 with TRBJ1-3; maybe TRBD1 (6 bases). The CDR3 consists of 16 residues. The germline V and J ends were trimmed by 2 bases and 0 bases, with 11 bases remaining between them. Germline CDR1 is ENHRY and CDR2 is SYGVKD.